This T cell receptor (beta chain) originates from a study of OX40 agonist ivuxolimab in advanced cancers. The CDR3 has 14 residues. Germline CDR1 is SGHDN and CDR2 is FVKESK. Between the trimmed V and J ends, which lost 6 bases and 4 bases, there was a span of 15 bases. With autoimmune disease history or systemic immunosuppression, patients were excluded. This clone was observed a handful of times. Clones were sequenced by immunoSEQ multiplex PCR, and TCRdb holds only the in-frame ones, with some missing. The table lists tens of thousands of clones, about four fifths of them singletons. The origin of this receptor is an adult with an advanced solid tumor such as melanoma, head and neck, liver or kidney cancer. The source material was CD4+ or CD8+ T cells sorted from blood, sampled in a trial of the OX40 agonist ivuxolimab. The chain links TRBV14 to TRBJ1-1; D possibly corresponds to TRBD1 (6 bases). The CDR3, as DNA: TGTGCCAGCAGTCAGAACAGGGTTGGCACTGAAGCTTTCTTT. It encodes CASSQNRVGTEAFF.